This T cell receptor beta chain was captured in a study of blood T cell repertoires in COVID-19. Generated by immunoSEQ multiplex PCR, the TCRdb table keeps only in-frame clones and is missing some. The sample consists of roughly 340,000 clones, 75% to 90% of them appearing once. The CDR3 is 13 residues long. V lost 7 bases and J lost 3; bases outside the gene matches: 4. Germline CDR1 is MNHEY and CDR2 is SVGAGI. The specimen was PBMCs or T cells enriched from blood (not recorded which). This TCR was sampled from a man between 18 and 35 years old who had recovered from COVID-19. The chain uses TRBV6-5 and TRBJ2-3; TRBD1 aligns across 7 bases. For the CDR3, the DNA is TGTGCCAGCACCAGACAGGGAACAGATACGCAGTATTTT. As protein: CASTRQGTDTQYF.